This T cell receptor (beta chain) stems from a study of neurological immune-mediated disorders. Study-level findings and limits: HTLV-1-associated myelopathy had the most TCR clonal expansion, while multiple sclerosis had the least, a level that fell below healthy controls.

Synthesis of cDNA used 5'RACE (with 10-nucleotide random UMIs). TCRdb redid the calling of the 5' RACE reads with MiXCR, one entry per CDR3 protein. The data hold roughly 13,000 distinct CDR3 sequences, with roughly 10% observed a single time. This clonotype has ten or more counts. No antigen is known for it. The germline gives CDR1 MNHEY, CDR2 SVGAGI. Between the trimmed V and J ends, which lost 4 bases and 2 bases, there was a span of 8 bases. The CDR3 runs 13 residues. This chain links TRBV6-5 with TRBJ1-2; possibly TRBD1 for D (5 bases). The material sequenced was PBMCs. The receptor's source is a woman between 40 and 55 years old in good health. The CDR3 DNA follows: TGTGCCAGCAGTTTTGGGGGAAACTATGGCTACACCTTC. It encodes CASSFGGNYGYTF.